A single sample gave rise to the 14 T cell receptor beta chains below, sequenced in a study of T cell repertoires in cytomegalovirus infection. TCRdb independently ran MiXCR on the reads; one entry per CDR3 protein. This sample has 230,000 or so distinct CDR3 sequences; more than 15% occur once, and the top ten carry more than 45%. The sequenced sample consisted of CD8+ T cells from PBMCs. The source is a human donor in good health (CMV status not recorded). Some clones in this sample may be carry-over from other donors' samples.

The gene calls are TRBV6-6 and TRBJ1-1, with D unresolved. The CDR3 spans 13 residues. V lost 8 bases and J lost 0, with 10 bases in between. Germline CDR1 is MNHNY and CDR2 is SVGAGI (reference sequence). CDR3 residues: CASVEALNTEAFF. Here the CDR3 DNA reads TGTGCCAGCGTCGAGGCCTTGAACACTGAAGCTTTCTTT.

This chain uses TRBV20-1 with TRBJ2-7; D gene ambiguous. Germline loops: CDR1 DFQATT, CDR2 SNEGSKA (reference sequence). Trimming stripped 0 bases from V and 2 bases from J, with 14 bases between. The CDR3 is 15 residues long. CDR3 sequence (DNA): TGCAGTGCTAGAGATCCCTCCCATGGCCCCTACGAGCAGTACTTC. Translating it yields CSARDPSHGPYEQYF.

This clonotype was seen repeatedly, ten times or more. This could be a read error, since a much larger clone is one nucleotide away. The chain employs TRBV7-3 and TRBJ2-7; 8 bases line up with TRBD1. J gave up 3 bases and V 3 bases, and 1 base lay outside the gene matches. CDR3 length: 13 amino acids. The germline V gene has CDR1 SGHTA and CDR2 FQGTGA. The CDR3: CASSFDRGYEQYF. CDR3 DNA sequence: TGTGCCAGCAGCTTCGACAGGGGCTACGAGCAGTACTTC.

CDR3 loop: CASSLQGMIPEHF. The CDR3 bases are TGTGCCAGCAGCTTACAGGGGATGATACCAGAACATTTT. The chain has TRBV6-5 and TRBJ1-5; 7 bases are a match to TRBD1. Germline CDR1 reads MNHEY; CDR2 reads SVGAGI. The CDR3 consists of 13 residues. V dropped 6 bases and J dropped 16; count of bases not matched to a gene: 15.

The chain uses TRBV14 and TRBJ2-6; D uncertain. Germline V CDR1 and CDR2: SGHDN, FVKESK. V gave up 1 base and J gave up 0 bases, with 10 bases separating them. The CDR3 has 17 residues. CDR3 region: CASSQGLPLSGANVLTF. CDR3 DNA: TGTGCCAGCAGCCAAGGGCTTCCGCTCTCTGGGGCCAACGTCCTGACTTTC.

This clonotype has more than one count but fewer than ten. This chain uses TRBV28 with TRBJ2-5, with TRBD2 matching 8 bases. Germline-derived CDR1 and CDR2 are MDHEN and SYDVKM. CDR3 length: 17 amino acids. Trimming cost V 5 bases and J 3 bases; bases outside gene matches: 14. CDR3 DNA sequence: TGTGCCAGCAGTCCAAATCCTATGGGAGCGGGGGAAGAGACCCAGTACTTC. Translation gives CASSPNPMGAGEETQYF.

This clonotype was recorded at least ten times. This rearrangement joins TRBV7-9 to TRBJ2-5; the match to TRBD2 covers 11 bases. The CDR3 runs 17 residues. The ends lost 5 bases at V and 2 bases at J; junction bases unmatched: 10. In germline, CDR1 is SEHNR, CDR2 FQNEAQ (reference sequence). The CDR3 is CASSLGLAGLEQETQYF. CDR3 bases: TGTGCCAGCAGCCTCGGACTAGCGGGCTTAGAACAAGAGACCCAGTACTTC. Supplemented by reference TRBV7-9 and TRBJ2-5, the full variable domain reads DTGVSQNPRHKITKRGQNVTFRCDPISEHNRLYWYRQTLGQGPEFLTYFQNEAQLEKSRLLSDRFSAERPKGSFSTLEIQRTEQGDSAMYLCASSLGLAGLEQETQYFGPGTRLLVL.

This chain connects TRBV4-1 to TRBJ2-7; TRBD1 aligns across 7 bases. This CDR3 has 19 amino acids. Germline V gene lookup returns CDR1 MGHRA and CDR2 YSYEKL. V lost 0 bases and J lost 4; bases outside the gene matches: 18. In nucleotides, the CDR3 is TGCGCCAGCAGCCAAGATATGGCTTCTTTAGGACAGGTCGAGTACGAGCAGTACTTC. Translated: CASSQDMASLGQVEYEQYF.

There are many counts of this clonotype. The chain couples TRBV7-9 to TRBJ2-7; the D is unclear. The V gene's germline CDR1 is SEHNR and CDR2 FQNEAQ (reference sequence). With 0 bases removed from V and 5 bases from J, the gap between germline ends came to 14 bases. The CDR3 is made up of 15 amino acids. CDR3 sequence (DNA): TGTGCCAGCAGCTTAGCGGTGACAACCGACGACGAGCAGTACTTC. Translation gives CASSLAVTTDDEQYF.

The genes are TRBV12-5 and TRBJ2-7; 8 positions agree with TRBD1. Germline assignment: CDR1 LGHNT and CDR2 FRNRAP. The junction had 14 bases not matched to a gene; V was cut back by 3 bases and J by 7 bases. The CDR3 extends over 16 amino acids. CDR3 nucleotide sequence: TGTGCTAGTGGTTTTCCAGGGGGCGACAACTACCGGGAGCAGTACTTC. Amino acid sequence: CASGFPGGDNYREQYF.

This clonotype has a count of ten or more. The chain links TRBV7-8 to TRBJ1-3; D not certain. Germline CDR1 is SGHVS and CDR2 is FQNEAQ. Trimming stripped 1 base from V and 3 bases from J, with 7 bases between. This CDR3 is built from 14 residues. Here the CDR3 reads CASSLDSFGNTIYF. The DNA for the CDR3 is TGTGCCAGCAGCTTAGACAGCTTTGGAAACACCATATATTTT. The full variable domain, completed using reference TRBV7-8 and TRBJ1-3, is GAGVSQSPRYKVAKRGQDVALRCDPISGHVSLFWYQQALGQGPEFLTYFQNEAQLDKSGLPSDRFFAERPEGSVSTLKIQRTQQEDSAVYLCASSLDSFGNTIYFGEGSWLTVV.

The V and J genes are TRBV12-3 or TRBV12-4 and TRBJ2-7; a weak D match, TRBD2 (5 bases). The V and J ends lost 3 bases and 3 bases respectively, with 9 bases between them. The CDR3 consists of 13 residues. CDR3 in DNA: TGTGCCAGCAGTTTGGACTCGATCTACGAGCAGTACTTC. It is translated as CASSLDSIYEQYF.

This chain links TRBV7-9 with TRBJ1-5; D is ambiguous. V gave up 0 bases and J gave up 5 bases, with 11 bases separating them. The CDR3 contains 15 residues. In germline, CDR1 is SEHNR, CDR2 FQNEAQ (reference sequence). As DNA, the CDR3 is TGTGCCAGCAGCTTAGCCGGGAGGCCCGATCAGCCCCAGCATTTT. Encoded protein: CASSLAGRPDQPQHF. The variable domain in full, with the rest retrieved from reference TRBV7-9 and TRBJ1-5, is DTGVSQNPRHKITKRGQNVTFRCDPISEHNRLYWYRQTLGQGPEFLTYFQNEAQLEKSRLLSDRFSAERPKGSFSTLEIQRTEQGDSAMYLCASSLAGRPDQPQHFGDGTRLSIL.

There are many counts of this clonotype. J is TRBJ1-4 and V is TRBV7-9; tentative D call: TRBD1 (6 bases). CDR1 is SEHNR, CDR2 FQNEAQ, per germline (reference sequence). This CDR3 is built from 15 residues. V lost 4 bases and J 11 bases, leaving 20 bases between the germline ends. In nucleotides, the CDR3 is TGTGCCAGCAGCTCAAGTGACAGGAGTATCTCCAAACTGTTTTTT. Translated: CASSSSDRSISKLFF. The variable domain in full, completed from reference TRBV7-9 and TRBJ1-4, reads DTGVSQNPRHKITKRGQNVTFRCDPISEHNRLYWYRQTLGQGPEFLTYFQNEAQLEKSRLLSDRFSAERPKGSFSTLEIQRTEQGDSAMYLCASSSSDRSISKLFFGSGTQLSVL.